Below, 28 T cell receptor beta chains from the same sample are listed, as sequenced in a study of cytomegalovirus exposure and HLA in healthy donors. PCR involved 60 Vbeta and 13 Jbeta primers. The method was immunoSEQ multiplex PCR; TCRdb's version includes in-frame clones alone and lacks a portion of them. The sample's table shows 70,000 or so clones. Sequencing was carried out using PBMCs. These receptor sequences come from a man aged 35-49 years in good health and CMV-seronegative.

The chain joins TRBV5-6 to TRBJ1-2; 10 bases agree with TRBD1. Germline-derived CDR1 and CDR2 are SGHDT and YYEEEE. J gave up 5 bases and V 4 bases, and 5 bases lay outside the gene matches. This CDR3 has 14 amino acids. CDR3 protein: CASSNRDRGYGYTF. In nucleotides, the CDR3 is TGTGCCAGCAGCAACCGGGACAGGGGTTATGGCTACACCTTC.

This chain uses TRBV6-1 with TRBJ1-1; TRBD1 matches at 9 bases. Losses at the gene ends were 7 bases for V and 4 bases for J; bases not matched to a gene: 7. The CDR3 is 14 amino acids. From germline, CDR1 is MNHNS and CDR2 SASEGT. CDR3 DNA sequence: TGTGCCAGCACTGGGGACAGGGTGGGCACTGAAGCTTTCTTT. Translating gives CASTGDRVGTEAFF.

This chain links TRBV13 with TRBJ2-7; 9 bases agree with TRBD1. Per the germline V gene, CDR1 is PRHDT and CDR2 is FYEKMQ (reference sequence). The CDR3 has 13 amino acids. The V segment lost 7 bases and the J segment 4 bases; nucleotides outside the gene matches: 5. The DNA of the CDR3 is TGTGCCAGCACCCCGACAGGGGGATACGAGCAGTACTTC. It yields the protein CASTPTGGYEQYF.

J is TRBJ2-5 and V is TRBV28; 8 bases are shared with TRBD1. J gave up 5 bases and V 3 bases, and 5 bases lay outside the gene matches. Germline V gives CDR1 MDHEN, CDR2 SYDVKM. This CDR3 has 14 amino acids. CDR3 nucleotides: TGTGCCAGCAGTTTCTCAGGGGGCAGGGAGACCCAGTACTTC. It specifies CASSFSGGRETQYF.

J is TRBJ2-5 and V is TRBV6-1; D is ambiguous. Trimming took off 6 bases at V and 2 bases at J, with 7 bases between the two ends. The CDR3 extends over 12 amino acids. CDR1 is MNHNS and CDR2 is SASEGT in the germline V gene. The CDR3 here is CASRPGQETQYF. The CDR3, as DNA: TGTGCCAGCAGGCCAGGTCAAGAGACCCAGTACTTC.

The chain is built from TRBV7-9 and TRBJ2-5, with D perhaps matching TRBD1 (5 bases). Trimming took 3 bases from V and 4 from J, leaving 9 bases between them. Per germline, CDR1 SEHNR and CDR2 FQNEAQ (reference sequence). CDR3 length: 13 amino acids. As DNA, the CDR3 is TGTGCCAGCAGCTTCGCAGGGCGAGAGACCCAGTACTTC. Its translation is CASSFAGRETQYF.

The genes are TRBV7-9 and TRBJ2-7; D might be TRBD1 (5 bases). V lost 5 bases, J lost 4 bases, and 18 bases lay in between. The germline V gene encodes CDR1 SEHNR and CDR2 FQNEAQ (reference sequence). There are 15 residues in the CDR3. The CDR3 sequence: CASSHRTDPVYEQYF. DNA of the CDR3: TGTGCCAGCAGCCACAGGACGGACCCCGTGTACGAGCAGTACTTC.

This chain connects TRBV9 to TRBJ2-1; TRBD1 is a possible D gene (6 bases). V lost 0 bases and J 6 bases, leaving 25 bases between the germline ends. The CDR3 has 19 residues. The V gene's germline CDR1 is SGDLS and CDR2 YYNGEE. In nucleotides, the CDR3 is TGTGCCAGCAGCGTAGTAGGGGGTGTAGAAGACCAGAAACGCAATGAGCAGTTCTTC. As protein: CASSVVGGVEDQKRNEQFF.

This chain joins TRBV6-5 and TRBJ2-7, with 10 bases lining up with TRBD2. CDR3 length: 14 amino acids. The trim removed 7 bases at V and 7 bases at J, leaving 10 bases unmatched. CDR1 is MNHEY and CDR2 is SVGAGI in the germline V gene. The CDR3 bases are TGTGCCAGCAATATGCTAGCGGGGGTGGATGAGCAGTACTTC. It encodes CASNMLAGVDEQYF.

This rearrangement joins TRBV7-9 to TRBJ2-3, with 7 positions matching TRBD1. The CDR3 is made up of 13 amino acids. V lost 4 bases, J lost 3 bases, and 1 base stayed unmatched. Per germline, CDR1 SEHNR and CDR2 FQNEAQ (reference sequence). DNA of the CDR3: TGTGCCAGCAGCTCGACAGGGACAGATACGCAGTATTTT. Translation: CASSSTGTDTQYF.

This chain joins TRBV18 and TRBJ2-7; 7 bases map to TRBD1. Trimming at V came to 3 bases and at J to 4 bases, leaving 6 bases not matched to a gene. Germline V gene data show CDR1 as KGHSH and CDR2 as LQKENI. The CDR3 is 14 residues long. CDR3 residues: CASSPAQGDYEQYF. The CDR3 DNA sequence: TGTGCCAGCTCACCGGCGCAGGGGGATTACGAGCAGTACTTC.

The chain is built from TRBV4-1 and TRBJ2-5; 11 bases match TRBD1. V lost 1 base, J lost 2 bases, and 0 bases stayed unmatched. The CDR3 extends over 15 amino acids. CDR1 and CDR2 from the germline V gene are MGHRA and YSYEKL. The chain's CDR3 is CASSQGDRGQETQYF. As DNA, the CDR3 is TGCGCCAGCAGCCAAGGGGACAGGGGGCAAGAGACCCAGTACTTC.

The V call is TRBV19, the J call TRBJ2-1; D is unresolved. The CDR3 is 16 amino acids. Deletions cut 0 bases from V and 0 bases from J, with 9 bases between. Germline loops: CDR1 LNHDA, CDR2 SQIVND (reference sequence). The CDR3 is CASSIETNYSYNEQFF. CDR3 DNA sequence: TGTGCCAGTAGTATAGAGACCAACTACTCCTACAATGAGCAGTTCTTC.

V and J are TRBV6-5 and TRBJ2-1; 11 bases line up with TRBD2. Germline V gene sequence: CDR1 MNHEY, CDR2 SVGAGI. Trimming cost V 4 bases and J 5 bases; bases outside gene matches: 7. CDR3 length: 16 amino acids. In DNA form, the CDR3 reads TGTGCCAGCAGTTTTGCTAGCGGGGGGCAACACAATGAGCAGTTCTTC. Its protein product is CASSFASGGQHNEQFF.

V gene TRBV4-2 combines with J gene TRBJ2-3, with 14 bases lining up with TRBD2. This CDR3 spans 17 amino acids. Losses at the gene ends were 4 bases for V and 1 base for J; bases not matched to a gene: 4. From germline, CDR1 is LGHNA and CDR2 YNFKEQ. CDR3 region: CASSPPGLAGGTDTQYF. CDR3 coding DNA: TGTGCCAGCAGCCCACCGGGACTAGCGGGGGGCACAGATACGCAGTATTTT.

V is TRBV5-4 and J is TRBJ2-7; D is unresolved. This CDR3 comprises 14 residues. The V gene's germline CDR1 is SGHNT and CDR2 YYREEE (reference sequence). The V gene lost 0 bases and the J gene lost 6 bases, with 13 bases spanning the gap. The CDR3 bases are TGTGCCAGCAGCTTGGCTCTTGGAGAAGGCGAGCAGTACTTC. It specifies CASSLALGEGEQYF. The entire variable domain, with the rest obtained from reference TRBV5-4 and TRBJ2-7, is as follows: ETGVTQSPTHLIKTRGQQVTLRCSSQSGHNTVSWYQQALGQGPQFIFQYYREEENGRGNFPPRFSGLQFPNYSSELNVNALELDDSALYLCASSLALGEGEQYFGPGTRLTVT.

The chain links TRBV30 to TRBJ1-1, with 11 positions matching TRBD1. The germline CDR1 and CDR2 sequences are GTSNPN and SVGIG (reference sequence). This CDR3 spans 14 amino acids. V shed 2 bases, J shed 4 bases, and the junction held 3 bases outside the gene matches. The CDR3 coding sequence is TGTGCCTGGAGTCGGGACAGGGGGGGCACTGAAGCTTTCTTT. It specifies CAWSRDRGGTEAFF. Filled out from reference TRBV30 and TRBJ1-1, the complete variable domain reads SQTIHQWPATLVQPVGSPLSLECTVEGTSNPNLYWYRQAAGRGLQLLFYSVGIGQISSEVPQNLSASRPQDRQFILSSKKLLLSDSGFYLCAWSRDRGGTEAFFGQGTRLTVV.

The chain carries TRBV27 and TRBJ2-7; 7 nucleotides line up with TRBD2. Trimming took 3 bases from V and 2 from J; bases not matched to a gene: 7. Germline CDR1 MNHEY, CDR2 SMNVEV (reference sequence). The CDR3 sequence is 15 residues long. The CDR3 sequence is CASSFVAGPTYEQYF. The CDR3 nucleotides are TGTGCCAGCAGTTTCGTAGCGGGCCCCACCTACGAGCAGTACTTC.

V and J are TRBV29-1 and TRBJ2-7, with 8 bases aligning to TRBD2. The germline gives CDR1 SQVTM, CDR2 ANQGSEA. V shed 7 bases and J 0 bases; nucleotides not matched to a gene: 2. The CDR3 has 12 amino acids. DNA for the CDR3: TGCAGCGCCGGGAGGGCCTCCTACGAGCAGTACTTC. As protein: CSAGRASYEQYF.

The genes are TRBV5-1 and TRBJ1-2; 8 nucleotides align to TRBD1. This CDR3 spans 17 amino acids. Trimming removed 4 bases from V and 1 base from J; junction bases left unmatched: 12. Germline CDR1 and CDR2: SGHRS and YFSETQ. This CDR3 reads CASSALPGQVLNYGYTF. For the CDR3, the DNA is TGCGCCAGCAGCGCATTGCCGGGACAGGTCCTTAACTATGGCTACACCTTC.

The genes are TRBV5-6 and TRBJ2-5, with 10 bases lining up with TRBD2. V shed 1 base, J shed 2 bases, and the junction held 11 bases outside the gene matches. Germline assignment: CDR1 SGHDT and CDR2 YYEEEE. The CDR3 totals 18 residues. This chain's CDR3 is CASSLFGTSGGDQETQYF. The DNA of the CDR3 is TGTGCCAGCAGCTTGTTCGGTACCAGCGGGGGGGATCAAGAGACCCAGTACTTC.

The chain is built from TRBV19 and TRBJ2-1; tentative D call: TRBD1 (6 bases). This CDR3 is built from 15 residues. Germline CDR1 and CDR2: LNHDA and SQIVND (reference sequence). V lost 7 bases and J 4 bases, leaving 17 bases between the germline ends. This CDR3 reads CASNHPGDGYNEQFF. The CDR3 region has the DNA TGTGCCAGTAACCATCCAGGGGACGGGTACAATGAGCAGTTCTTC.

The rearrangement joins TRBV7-9 to TRBJ2-7; weak D call: TRBD2 (5 bases). The CDR3 contains 14 residues. Trimming stripped 4 bases from V and 2 bases from J, with 12 bases between. The germline gives CDR1 SEHNR, CDR2 FQNEAQ (reference sequence). The chain's CDR3 is CASSSGIFPYEQYF. The DNA of the CDR3 is TGTGCCAGCAGCTCGGGGATTTTTCCCTACGAGCAGTACTTC.

The V and J genes are TRBV7-8 and TRBJ2-3; 12 bases match TRBD2. Germline trimming cut 5 bases from V and 1 base from J; bases unmatched to any gene: 4. Germline loops: CDR1 SGHVS, CDR2 FQNEAQ. The CDR3 has 16 residues. CDR3 DNA sequence: TGTGCCAGCAGCCTCGGACTAGCGGGGCGCACAGATACGCAGTATTTT. Encoded protein: CASSLGLAGRTDTQYF. Variable domain in full (rest from reference TRBV7-8 and TRBJ2-3): GAGVSQSPRYKVAKRGQDVALRCDPISGHVSLFWYQQALGQGPEFLTYFQNEAQLDKSGLPSDRFFAERPEGSVSTLKIQRTQQEDSAVYLCASSLGLAGRTDTQYFGPGTRLTVL.

The J gene is TRBJ2-7, the V gene TRBV9; possible D gene TRBD2, 5 bases. CDR3 size: 13 residues. V was shortened by 4 bases and J by 6 bases, with 14 bases between the two germline ends. Germline lookup yields CDR1 SGDLS and CDR2 YYNGEE. CDR3 in amino acids: CASSPTGVGEQYF. The CDR3 region has the DNA TGTGCCAGCAGCCCTACCGGGGTGGGCGAGCAGTACTTC.

This chain connects TRBV5-8 to TRBJ1-1; 8 bases fit TRBD1. CDR3 length: 12 residues. CDR1 is SGHTS, CDR2 YDEGEE, per germline. V lost 3 bases and J lost 7; bases outside the gene matches: 2. The CDR3 coding sequence is TGTGCCAGCAGCTCGACAGGGGATGAAGCTTTCTTT. It encodes CASSSTGDEAFF.

The chain joins TRBV5-4 to TRBJ1-2, with 7 bases identical to TRBD1. Trimming removed 0 bases from V and 7 bases from J; junction bases left unmatched: 9. Germline V lookup: CDR1 SGHNT, CDR2 YYREEE (reference sequence). CDR3 length: 15 amino acids. The CDR3 protein is CASSLGVRTGFGYTF. The DNA for the CDR3 is TGTGCCAGCAGCTTGGGCGTAAGGACAGGCTTTGGCTACACCTTC.

The chain recombines TRBV19 with TRBJ2-7, with 8 bases identical to TRBD1. Germline assignment: CDR1 LNHDA and CDR2 SQIVND (reference sequence). V shed 5 bases and J 3 bases; nucleotides not matched to a gene: 9. The CDR3 covers 15 residues. CDR3 DNA sequence: TGTGCCAGTAGTTCACGGACAGGGAGCGTCTACGAGCAGTACTTC. It yields the protein CASSSRTGSVYEQYF.